Here is one T cell receptor (beta chain) with its context. The data were taken from a study of Graves' ophthalmopathy and Graves' hyperthyroidism. Germline V lookup: CDR1 SGHAT, CDR2 FQNNGV. Trimming left V 4 bases short and J 6 bases short, with 12 bases between. This CDR3 comprises 13 residues. The authors amplified TCR beta CDR3 regions, and they did so from RNA transcripts for repertoire sequencing. The first round was an RT-PCR with HTBI primers, and the second round was a multiplex PCR. TCRdb re-called the multiplex PCR reads with MiXCR, one entry per CDR3 protein. The data hold more than 550,000 distinct CDR3 sequences, with about 41% observed a single time.

Source material: peripheral blood. The source of this sequence is an adult man with Graves' ophthalmopathy. The gene calls are TRBV11-2 and TRBJ1-2, with D tentatively TRBD1 (6 bases). DNA for the CDR3: TGTGCCAGCAGCTGGGCGCAGGGGAATGGCTACACCTTC. Its protein product is CASSWAQGNGYTF.